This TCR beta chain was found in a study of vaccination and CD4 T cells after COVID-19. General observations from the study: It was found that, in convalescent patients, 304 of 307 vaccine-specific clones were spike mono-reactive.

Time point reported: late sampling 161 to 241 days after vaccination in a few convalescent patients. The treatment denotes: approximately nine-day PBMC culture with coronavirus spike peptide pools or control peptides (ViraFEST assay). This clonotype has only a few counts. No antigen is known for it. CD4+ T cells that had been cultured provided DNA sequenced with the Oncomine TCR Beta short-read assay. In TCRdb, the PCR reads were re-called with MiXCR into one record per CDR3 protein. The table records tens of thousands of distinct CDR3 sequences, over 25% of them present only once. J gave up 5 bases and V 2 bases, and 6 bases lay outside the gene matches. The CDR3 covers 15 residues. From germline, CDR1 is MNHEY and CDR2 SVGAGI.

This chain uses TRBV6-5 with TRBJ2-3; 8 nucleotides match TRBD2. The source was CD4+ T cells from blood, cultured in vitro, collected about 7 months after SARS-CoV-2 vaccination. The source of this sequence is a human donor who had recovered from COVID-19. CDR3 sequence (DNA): TGTGCCAGCAGTTACGTTGCGGGAGGTGAAGATACGCAGTATTTT. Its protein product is CASSYVAGGEDTQYF.